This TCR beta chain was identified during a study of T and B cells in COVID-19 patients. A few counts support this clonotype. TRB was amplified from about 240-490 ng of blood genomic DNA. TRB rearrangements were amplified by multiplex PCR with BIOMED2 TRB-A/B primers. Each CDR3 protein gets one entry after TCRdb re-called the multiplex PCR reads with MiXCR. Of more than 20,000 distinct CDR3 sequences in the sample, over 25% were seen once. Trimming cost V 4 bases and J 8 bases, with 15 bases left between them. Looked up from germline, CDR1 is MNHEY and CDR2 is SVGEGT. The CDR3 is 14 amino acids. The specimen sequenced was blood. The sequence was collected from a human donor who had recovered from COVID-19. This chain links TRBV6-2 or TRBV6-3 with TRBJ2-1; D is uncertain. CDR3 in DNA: TGTGCCAGCAGTTGGGCCGGGCTACGGGATGAGCAGTTCTTC. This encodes CASSWAGLRDEQFF.